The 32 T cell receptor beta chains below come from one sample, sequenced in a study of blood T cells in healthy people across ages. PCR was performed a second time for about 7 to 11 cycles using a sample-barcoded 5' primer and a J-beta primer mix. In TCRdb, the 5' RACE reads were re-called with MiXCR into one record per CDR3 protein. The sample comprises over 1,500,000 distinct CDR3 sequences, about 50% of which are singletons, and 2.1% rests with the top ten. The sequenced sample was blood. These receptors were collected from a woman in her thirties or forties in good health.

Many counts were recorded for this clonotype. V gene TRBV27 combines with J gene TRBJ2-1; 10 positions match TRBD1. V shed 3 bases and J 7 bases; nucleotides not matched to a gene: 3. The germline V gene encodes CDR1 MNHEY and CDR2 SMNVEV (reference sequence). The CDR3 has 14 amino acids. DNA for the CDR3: TGTGCCAGCAGTTTTCTGGGACAGGGGAATGAGCAGTTCTTC. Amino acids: CASSFLGQGNEQFF.

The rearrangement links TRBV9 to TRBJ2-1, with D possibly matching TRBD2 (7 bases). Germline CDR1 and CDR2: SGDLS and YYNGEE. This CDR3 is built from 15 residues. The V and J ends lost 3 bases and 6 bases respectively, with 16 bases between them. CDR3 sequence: CASSAQLGGLNEQFF. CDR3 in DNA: TGTGCCAGCAGCGCCCAGCTGGGGGGGCTCAATGAGCAGTTCTTC.

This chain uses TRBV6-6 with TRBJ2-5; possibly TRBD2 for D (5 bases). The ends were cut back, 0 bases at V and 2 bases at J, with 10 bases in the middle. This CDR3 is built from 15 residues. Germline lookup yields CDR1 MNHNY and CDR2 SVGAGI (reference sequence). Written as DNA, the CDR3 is TGTGCCAGCAGTTACTCGACACGGGGTCAAGAGACCCAGTACTTC. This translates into CASSYSTRGQETQYF.

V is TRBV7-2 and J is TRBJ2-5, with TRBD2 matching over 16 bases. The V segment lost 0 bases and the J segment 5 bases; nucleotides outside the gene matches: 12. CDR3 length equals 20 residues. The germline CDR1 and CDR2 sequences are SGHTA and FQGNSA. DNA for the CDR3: TGTGCCAGCAGCTTAGCGCCTCCGGGACTAGCGGGGGGGCCGTGGGAGACCCAGTACTTC. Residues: CASSLAPPGLAGGPWETQYF.

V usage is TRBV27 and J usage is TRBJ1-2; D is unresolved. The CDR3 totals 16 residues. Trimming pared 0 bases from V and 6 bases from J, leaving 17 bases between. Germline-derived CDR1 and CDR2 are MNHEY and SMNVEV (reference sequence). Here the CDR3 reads CASSLSFGPAAHGYTF. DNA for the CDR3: TGTGCCAGCAGTTTATCGTTCGGCCCGGCCGCTCATGGCTACACCTTC.

CDR3 nucleotides: TGTGCCAGCAGTCTAGGCGGATTACAGGGCTCTGGGGCCAACGTCCTGACTTTC. It translates to CASSLGGLQGSGANVLTF. The chain couples TRBV6-1 to TRBJ2-6, with a tentative D call TRBD1 (6 bases). CDR1 is MNHNS, CDR2 SASEGT, per germline. The CDR3 has 18 residues. V lost 5 bases to trimming and J lost 0 bases, with 17 bases between them.

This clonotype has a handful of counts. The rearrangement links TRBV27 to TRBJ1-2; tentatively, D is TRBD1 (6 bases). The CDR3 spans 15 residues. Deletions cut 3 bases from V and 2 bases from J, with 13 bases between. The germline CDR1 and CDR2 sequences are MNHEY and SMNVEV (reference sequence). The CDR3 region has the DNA TGTGCCAGCAGTTTCGACAGGACGCAGAACTATGGCTACACCTTC. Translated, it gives CASSFDRTQNYGYTF.

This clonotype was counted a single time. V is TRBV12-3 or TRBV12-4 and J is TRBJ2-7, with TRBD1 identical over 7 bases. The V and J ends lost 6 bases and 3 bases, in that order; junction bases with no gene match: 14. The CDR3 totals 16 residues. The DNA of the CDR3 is TGTGCCAGCAGCCGTAATGACGGGACAGAGGACTACGAGCAGTACTTC. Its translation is CASSRNDGTEDYEQYF.

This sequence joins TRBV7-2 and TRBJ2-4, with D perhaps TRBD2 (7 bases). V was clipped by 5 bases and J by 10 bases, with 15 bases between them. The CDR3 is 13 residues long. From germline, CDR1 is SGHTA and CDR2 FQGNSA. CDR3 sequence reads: CASSVGGEWIQYF. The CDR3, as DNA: TGTGCCAGCAGCGTAGGGGGGGAATGGATTCAGTACTTC.

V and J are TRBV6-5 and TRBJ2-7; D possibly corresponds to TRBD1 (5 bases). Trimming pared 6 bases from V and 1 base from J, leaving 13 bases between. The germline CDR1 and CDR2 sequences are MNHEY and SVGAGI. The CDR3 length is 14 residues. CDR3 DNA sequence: TGTGCCAGCAGGCCAGACAGTTCATCCTACGAGCAGTACTTC. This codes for CASRPDSSSYEQYF.

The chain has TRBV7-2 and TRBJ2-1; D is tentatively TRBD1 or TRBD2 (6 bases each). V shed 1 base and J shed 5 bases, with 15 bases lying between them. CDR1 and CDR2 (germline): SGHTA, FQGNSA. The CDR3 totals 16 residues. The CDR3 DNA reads TGTGCCAGCAGCTTAGAAGGCCGGGGGCCTAACAATGAGCAGTTCTTC. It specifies CASSLEGRGPNNEQFF.

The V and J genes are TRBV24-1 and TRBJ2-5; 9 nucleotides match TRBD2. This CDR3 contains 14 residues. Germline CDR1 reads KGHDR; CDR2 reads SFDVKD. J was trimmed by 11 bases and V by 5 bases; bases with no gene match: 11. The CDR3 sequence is CATSGLADNNEQYF. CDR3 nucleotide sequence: TGTGCCACCAGTGGACTAGCGGATAACAATGAGCAGTACTTC.

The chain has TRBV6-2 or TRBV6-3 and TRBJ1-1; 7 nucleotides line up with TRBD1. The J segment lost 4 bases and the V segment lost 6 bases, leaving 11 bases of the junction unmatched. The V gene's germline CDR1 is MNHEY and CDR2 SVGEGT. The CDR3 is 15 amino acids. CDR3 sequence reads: CASRGGGQRLTEAFF. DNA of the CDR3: TGTGCCAGCAGGGGGGGGGGACAGCGCCTCACTGAAGCTTTCTTT.

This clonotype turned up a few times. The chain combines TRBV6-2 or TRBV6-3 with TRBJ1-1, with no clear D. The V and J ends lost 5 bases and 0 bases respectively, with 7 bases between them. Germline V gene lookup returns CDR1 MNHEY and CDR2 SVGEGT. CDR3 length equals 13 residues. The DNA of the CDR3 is TGTGCCAGCAGTCGGCCCCTGAACACTGAAGCTTTCTTT. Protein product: CASSRPLNTEAFF.

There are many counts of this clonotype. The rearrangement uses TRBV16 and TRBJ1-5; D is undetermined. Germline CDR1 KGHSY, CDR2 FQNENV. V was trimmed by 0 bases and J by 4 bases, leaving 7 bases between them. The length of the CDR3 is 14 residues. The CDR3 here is CASSQSWRNQPQHF. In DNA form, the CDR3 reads TGTGCCAGCAGCCAATCTTGGCGAAATCAGCCCCAGCATTTT.

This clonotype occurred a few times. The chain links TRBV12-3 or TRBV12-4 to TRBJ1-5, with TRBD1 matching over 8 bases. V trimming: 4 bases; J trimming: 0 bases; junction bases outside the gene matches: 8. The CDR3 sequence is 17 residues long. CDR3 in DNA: TGTGCCAGCAGTTCGTTCAGGGGGCGGGTTAGCAATCAGCCCCAGCATTTT. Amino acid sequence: CASSSFRGRVSNQPQHF.

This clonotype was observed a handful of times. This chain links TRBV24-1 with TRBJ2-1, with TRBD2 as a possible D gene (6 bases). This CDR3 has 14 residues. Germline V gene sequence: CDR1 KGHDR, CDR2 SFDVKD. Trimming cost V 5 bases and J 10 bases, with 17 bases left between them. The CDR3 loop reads CATSAGDWELEQFF. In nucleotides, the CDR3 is TGTGCCACCAGTGCGGGGGATTGGGAACTAGAGCAGTTCTTC.

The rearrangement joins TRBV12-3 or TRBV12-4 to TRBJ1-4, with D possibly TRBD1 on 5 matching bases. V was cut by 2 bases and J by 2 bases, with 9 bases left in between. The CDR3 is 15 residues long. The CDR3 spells CASSLMGGTNEKLFF. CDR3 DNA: TGTGCCAGCAGTTTAATGGGGGGGACTAATGAAAAACTGTTTTTT.

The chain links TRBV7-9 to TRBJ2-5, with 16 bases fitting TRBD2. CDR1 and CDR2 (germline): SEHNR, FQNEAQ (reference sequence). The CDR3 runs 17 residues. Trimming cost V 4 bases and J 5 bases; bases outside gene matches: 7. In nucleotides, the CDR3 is TGTGCCAGCAGCTCCGGGACTAGCGGGGGGGCTTTTGAGACCCAGTACTTC. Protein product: CASSSGTSGGAFETQYF.

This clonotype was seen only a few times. The CDR3 bases are TGTGCCAGCAGCCTCCTGGGACAGGGTTTCAACGAGCAGTACTTC. Protein sequence: CASSLLGQGFNEQYF. The chain combines TRBV5-6 with TRBJ2-7; 9 bases align to TRBD1. Germline CDR1 reads SGHDT; CDR2 reads YYEEEE. V was pared by 4 bases and J by 5 bases, with 10 bases of the junction left unmatched. This CDR3 is built from 15 residues.

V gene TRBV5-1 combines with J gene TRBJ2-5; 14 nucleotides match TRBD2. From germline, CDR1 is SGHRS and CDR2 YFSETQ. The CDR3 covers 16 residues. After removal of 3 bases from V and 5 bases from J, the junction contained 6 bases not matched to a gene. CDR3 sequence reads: CASSYGLAGGLETQYF. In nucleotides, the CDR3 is TGCGCCAGCAGCTACGGACTAGCGGGGGGCTTGGAGACCCAGTACTTC.

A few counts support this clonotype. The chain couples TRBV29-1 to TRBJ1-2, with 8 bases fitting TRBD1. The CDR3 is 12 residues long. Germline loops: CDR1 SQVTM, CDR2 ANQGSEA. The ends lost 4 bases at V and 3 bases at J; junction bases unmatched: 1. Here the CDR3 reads CSVVQGDYGYTF. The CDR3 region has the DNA TGCAGCGTTGTACAGGGGGACTATGGCTACACCTTC. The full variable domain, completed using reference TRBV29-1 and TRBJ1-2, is SAVISQKPSRDICQRGTSLTIQCQVDSQVTMMFWYRQQPGQSLTLIATANQGSEATYESGFVIDKFPISRPNLTFSTLTVSNMSPEDSSIYLCSVVQGDYGYTFGSGTRLTVV.

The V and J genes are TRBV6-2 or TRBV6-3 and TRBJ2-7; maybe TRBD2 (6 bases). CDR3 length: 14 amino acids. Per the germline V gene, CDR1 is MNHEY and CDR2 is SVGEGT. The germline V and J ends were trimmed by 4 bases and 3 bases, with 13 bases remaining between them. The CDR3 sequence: CASSSATSYYEQYF. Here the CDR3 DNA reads TGTGCCAGCAGTTCCGCCACTAGCTACTACGAGCAGTACTTC.

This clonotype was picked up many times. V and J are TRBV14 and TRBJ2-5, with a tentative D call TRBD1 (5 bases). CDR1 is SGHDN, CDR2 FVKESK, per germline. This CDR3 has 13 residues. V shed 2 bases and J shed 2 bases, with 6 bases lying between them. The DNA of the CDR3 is TGTGCCAGCAGCCAAAGGGGTCAAGAGACCCAGTACTTC. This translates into CASSQRGQETQYF. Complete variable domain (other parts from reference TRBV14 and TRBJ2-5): EAGVTQFPSHSVIEKGQTVTLRCDPISGHDNLYWYRRVMGKEIKFLLHFVKESKQDESGMPNNRFLAERTGGTYSTLKVQPAELEDSGVYFCASSQRGQETQYFGPGTRLLVL.

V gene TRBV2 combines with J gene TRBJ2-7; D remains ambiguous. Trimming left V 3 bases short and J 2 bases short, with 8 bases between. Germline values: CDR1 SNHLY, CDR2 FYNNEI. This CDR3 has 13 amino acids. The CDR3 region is CASSDNSPYEQYF. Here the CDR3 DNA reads TGTGCCAGCAGTGATAACAGCCCCTACGAGCAGTACTTC.

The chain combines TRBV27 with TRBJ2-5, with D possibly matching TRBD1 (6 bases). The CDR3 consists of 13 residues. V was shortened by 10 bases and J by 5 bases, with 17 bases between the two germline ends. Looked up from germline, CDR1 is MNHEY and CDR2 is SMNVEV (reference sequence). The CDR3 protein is CAIWDTRRETQYF. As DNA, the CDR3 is TGTGCCATCTGGGACACCCGTCGCGAGACCCAGTACTTC.

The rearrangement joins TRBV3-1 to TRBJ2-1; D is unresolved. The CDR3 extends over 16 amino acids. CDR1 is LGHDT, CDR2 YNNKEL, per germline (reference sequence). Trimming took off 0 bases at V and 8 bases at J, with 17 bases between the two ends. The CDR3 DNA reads TGTGCCAGCAGCCAAGATGCCGTTACGTTAAGGCATGAGCAGTTCTTC. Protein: CASSQDAVTLRHEQFF.

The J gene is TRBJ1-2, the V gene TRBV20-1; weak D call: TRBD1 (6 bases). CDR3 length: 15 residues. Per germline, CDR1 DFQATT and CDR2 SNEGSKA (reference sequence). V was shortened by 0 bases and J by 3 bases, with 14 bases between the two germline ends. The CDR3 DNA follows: TGCAGTGCTAGAGAGCCCGAGGGGGGGGACTATGGCTACACCTTC. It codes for CSAREPEGGDYGYTF.

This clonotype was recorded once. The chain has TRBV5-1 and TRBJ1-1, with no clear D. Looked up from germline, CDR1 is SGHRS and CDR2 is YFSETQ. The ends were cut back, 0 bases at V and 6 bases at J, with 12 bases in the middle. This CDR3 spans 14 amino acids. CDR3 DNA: TGCGCCAGCAGCTTGGGATCAGTTTCTGCTGAAGCTTTCTTT. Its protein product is CASSLGSVSAEAFF.

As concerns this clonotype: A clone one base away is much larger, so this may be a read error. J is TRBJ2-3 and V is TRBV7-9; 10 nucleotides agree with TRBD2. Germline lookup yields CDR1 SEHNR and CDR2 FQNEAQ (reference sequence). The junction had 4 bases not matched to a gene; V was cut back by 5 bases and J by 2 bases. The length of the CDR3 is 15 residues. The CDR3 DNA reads TGTGCCAGCAGCCAAGCGGGGGGGAACACAGATACGCAGTATTTT. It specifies CASSQAGGNTDTQYF.

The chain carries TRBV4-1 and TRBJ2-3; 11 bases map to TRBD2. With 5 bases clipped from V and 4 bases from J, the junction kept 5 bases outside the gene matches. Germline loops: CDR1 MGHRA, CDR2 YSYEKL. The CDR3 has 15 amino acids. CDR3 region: CASSSLAGEADTQYF. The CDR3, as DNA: TGCGCCAGCAGCTCACTAGCGGGGGAGGCAGATACGCAGTATTTT.

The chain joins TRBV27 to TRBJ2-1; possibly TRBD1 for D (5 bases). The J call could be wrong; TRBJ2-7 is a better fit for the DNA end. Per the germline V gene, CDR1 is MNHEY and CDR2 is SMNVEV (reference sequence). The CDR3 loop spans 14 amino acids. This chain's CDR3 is CASSLSTAYNEQYF. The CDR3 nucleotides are TGTGCCAGCAGTTTATCGACAGCCTACAATGAGCAGTACTTC.